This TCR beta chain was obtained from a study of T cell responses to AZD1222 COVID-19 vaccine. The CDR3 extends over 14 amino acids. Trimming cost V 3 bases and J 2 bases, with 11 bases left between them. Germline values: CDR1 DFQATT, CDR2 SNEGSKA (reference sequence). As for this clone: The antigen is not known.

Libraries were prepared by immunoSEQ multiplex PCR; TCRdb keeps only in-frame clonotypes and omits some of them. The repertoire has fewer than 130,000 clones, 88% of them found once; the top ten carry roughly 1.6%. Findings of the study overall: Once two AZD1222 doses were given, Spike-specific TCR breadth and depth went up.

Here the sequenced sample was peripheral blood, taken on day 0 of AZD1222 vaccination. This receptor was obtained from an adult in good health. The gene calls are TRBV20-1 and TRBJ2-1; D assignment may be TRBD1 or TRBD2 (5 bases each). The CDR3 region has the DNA TGCAGTGCTAGTGAGGGGTCGACCTACAATGAGCAGTTCTTC. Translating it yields CSASEGSTYNEQFF.